Shown below are 24 T cell receptor beta chains from a single sample sequenced in a study of cytomegalovirus exposure and HLA in healthy donors. Primers: 60 Vbeta forward and 13 Jbeta reverse. The data were produced by immunoSEQ multiplex PCR, yet TCRdb's version contains in-frame clones alone and is incomplete. The data contain approximately 89,000 clones, approximately 81% of them singletons. Sequencing was carried out using PBMCs. The receptors originated from a man in his forties in good health and CMV-seropositive.

The gene calls are TRBV19 and TRBJ2-3; 10 positions agree with TRBD2. Looked up from germline, CDR1 is LNHDA and CDR2 is SQIVND (reference sequence). V lost 4 bases, J lost 2 bases, and 6 bases stayed unmatched. The CDR3 covers 16 residues. The CDR3 spells CASSKEREGYTDTQYF. Here the CDR3 DNA reads TGTGCCAGTAGTAAGGAGCGGGAGGGTTACACAGATACGCAGTATTTT.

V is TRBV5-1 and J is TRBJ2-1; 12 bases align to TRBD2. J was trimmed by 8 bases and V by 4 bases; bases with no gene match: 10. Germline-derived CDR1 and CDR2 are SGHRS and YFSETQ. The CDR3 loop spans 16 amino acids. CDR3: CASSVGGLAGRYEQFF. CDR3 bases: TGCGCCAGCAGCGTTGGAGGACTAGCGGGAAGGTATGAGCAGTTCTTC.

The chain carries TRBV6-5 and TRBJ1-6; D unclear. V gave up 5 bases and J gave up 6 bases, with 8 bases separating them. In germline, CDR1 is MNHEY, CDR2 SVGAGI. This CDR3 contains 13 residues. As DNA, the CDR3 is TGTGCCAGCAGTAGGGAGGGTAATTCACCCCTCCACTTT. Its protein product is CASSREGNSPLHF.

The rearrangement joins TRBV27 to TRBJ2-7; the match to TRBD1 covers 7 bases. J gave up 6 bases and V 2 bases, and 4 bases lay outside the gene matches. The CDR3 totals 13 residues. Germline V gives CDR1 MNHEY, CDR2 SMNVEV (reference sequence). Written as DNA, the CDR3 is TGTGCCAGCAGTTTAAGGGGGCAGAGCGAGCAGTACTTC. As protein: CASSLRGQSEQYF.

This clone was detected a few times. The V and J genes are TRBV21-1 and TRBJ1-5; TRBD1, the D gene given by the table, was not confirmed from the DNA. TRBV21-1 is given as a pseudogene. The CDR3 has 15 amino acids. The CDR3, as DNA: TGTGCCAGCAACTCTGAATCAGGGGGCGGGCAGCCCCAGCATTTT. Protein: CASNSESGGGQPQHF.

V usage is TRBV5-6 and J usage is TRBJ2-7; TRBD2 aligns across 8 bases. The length of the CDR3 is 16 residues. The germline V gene has CDR1 SGHDT and CDR2 YYEEEE. J gave up 7 bases and V 1 base, and 13 bases lay outside the gene matches. CDR3 loop: CASSLTGGGEVGEQYF. The DNA of the CDR3 is TGTGCCAGCAGCTTGACCGGGGGGGGAGAGGTCGGGGAGCAGTACTTC.

The V gene is TRBV5-1, the J gene TRBJ1-1; 8 nucleotides match TRBD1. With V trimmed by 4 bases and J by 2 bases, 4 bases remained unmatched. CDR3 length equals 14 residues. CDR1 is SGHRS and CDR2 is YFSETQ in the germline V gene. The CDR3 protein is CASSTTGGNTEAFF. The CDR3 DNA reads as TGCGCCAGCAGCACCACAGGGGGAAACACTGAAGCTTTCTTT.

The chain links TRBV5-8 to TRBJ1-6; TRBD1 aligns across 9 bases. Unmatched junction bases numbered 15, after V lost 4 bases and J lost 10 bases. CDR3 length: 17 amino acids. Germline CDR1 reads SGHTS; CDR2 reads YDEGEE. CDR3 bases: TGTGCCAGCAGCAGGGGTAAACAGGGGGCGATGTACTCACCCCTCCACTTT. Residues: CASSRGKQGAMYSPLHF. The variable domain in full, with the rest retrieved from reference TRBV5-8 and TRBJ1-6, is EAGVTQSPTHLIKTRGQQATLRCSPISGHTSVYWYQQALGLGLQFLLWYDEGEERNRGNFPPRFSGRQFPNYSSELNVNALELEDSALYLCASSRGKQGAMYSPLHFGNGTRLTVT.

In its sample, this clone ranks as medium-sized. V usage is TRBV6-1 and J usage is TRBJ2-7; TRBD1 aligns across 9 bases. V lost 3 bases and J lost 4; bases outside the gene matches: 7. The germline gives CDR1 MNHNS, CDR2 SASEGT. The CDR3 runs to 15 residues. The chain's CDR3 is CASSEETGGAYEQYF. The CDR3 bases are TGTGCCAGCAGTGAGGAAACAGGGGGCGCGTACGAGCAGTACTTC.

The V and J genes are TRBV5-6 and TRBJ1-2, with no clear D. This CDR3 has 12 residues. V was shortened by 1 base and J by 8 bases, with 9 bases between the two germline ends. Per the germline V gene, CDR1 is SGHDT and CDR2 is YYEEEE. DNA for the CDR3: TGTGCCAGCAGCTTGTGGAGCGGGGGCTACACCTTC. Amino acids: CASSLWSGGYTF.

The J gene is TRBJ2-3, the V gene TRBV5-1, with TRBD2 matching over 13 bases. Germline assignment: CDR1 SGHRS and CDR2 YFSETQ. CDR3 length: 15 amino acids. Losses at the gene ends were 4 bases for V and 11 bases for J; bases not matched to a gene: 10. DNA of the CDR3: TGCGCCAGCAGCCCGGGACTAGCGGGGCTTCGGGGGCAGTATTTT. It is translated as CASSPGLAGLRGQYF.

V is TRBV5-1 and J is TRBJ2-7, with a possible D match to TRBD2 (6 bases). This CDR3 comprises 15 residues. Germline V gene data show CDR1 as SGHRS and CDR2 as YFSETQ. Deletions cut 4 bases from V and 2 bases from J, with 16 bases between. CDR3 in DNA: TGCGCCAGCAGCGCCGGGACTTATGTGGCCTACGAGCAGTACTTC. Amino acid sequence: CASSAGTYVAYEQYF.

The sample holds a few counts of this clone. The chain employs TRBV7-8 and TRBJ1-5; TRBD1 aligns across 7 bases. Looked up from germline, CDR1 is SGHVS and CDR2 is FQNEAQ. The CDR3 sequence is 15 residues long. J was trimmed by 9 bases and V by 6 bases; bases with no gene match: 14. Written as DNA, the CDR3 is TGTGCCAGCAGACTGACGAGGGACAGTCGTGGGCCCCAGCATTTT. Amino acid sequence: CASRLTRDSRGPQHF.

The chain has TRBV11-2 and TRBJ1-1, with a weak D call TRBD1 (6 bases). From germline, CDR1 is SGHAT and CDR2 FQNNGV. With 5 bases removed from V and 11 bases from J, the gap between germline ends came to 18 bases. The CDR3 spans 13 residues. The CDR3 is CASSLTQGSGAFF. CDR3 bases: TGTGCCAGCAGCCTCACACAGGGAAGTGGTGCTTTCTTT.

The rearrangement links TRBV29-1 to TRBJ2-7; the match to TRBD1 covers 9 bases. Germline CDR1 SQVTM, CDR2 ANQGSEA. Trimming at V came to 3 bases and at J to 4 bases, leaving 4 bases not matched to a gene. The CDR3 is 13 amino acids. CDR3 DNA sequence: TGCAGCGTTGAGACAGGGGGAGGTTACGAGCAGTACTTC. This sequence encodes CSVETGGGYEQYF.

This clone was detected once. The J gene is TRBJ1-2, the V gene TRBV6-5, with 8 bases aligning to TRBD1. The V segment lost 4 bases and the J segment 6 bases; nucleotides outside the gene matches: 4. CDR1 is MNHEY, CDR2 SVGAGI, per germline. CDR3 length equals 13 residues. The CDR3 DNA is TGTGCCAGCAGTTTCCGGACAGGGAATGGCTACACCTTC. This gives the protein CASSFRTGNGYTF.

Points on this clone: The identical CDR3 is also encoded by other nucleotide sequences in the sample. The chain uses TRBV19 and TRBJ1-4; D unresolved. This CDR3 comprises 15 residues. From germline, CDR1 is LNHDA and CDR2 SQIVND (reference sequence). V dropped 1 base and J dropped 1 base, with 7 bases sitting between them. The CDR3 DNA is TGTGCCAGTAGTATAGGAGGCAGAACTAATGAAAAACTGTTTTTT. Its translation is CASSIGGRTNEKLFF.

This chain joins TRBV30 and TRBJ2-3, with D perhaps matching TRBD1 (5 bases). This CDR3 comprises 11 residues. Germline lookup yields CDR1 GTSNPN and CDR2 SVGIG (reference sequence). The ends were cut back, 4 bases at V and 13 bases at J, with 15 bases in the middle. CDR3: CAWTTGPGKYF. The CDR3 DNA reads TGTGCCTGGACCACAGGCCCCGGCAAGTATTTT.

The CDR3 coding sequence is TGTGCCAGCATTTGGGACAGGGCCACTGAAGCTTTCTTT. Translation gives CASIWDRATEAFF. The chain couples TRBV2 to TRBJ1-1; 9 bases are shared with TRBD1. V shed 7 bases, J shed 4 bases, and the junction held 4 bases outside the gene matches. The CDR3 covers 13 residues. In germline, CDR1 is SNHLY, CDR2 FYNNEI.

V gene TRBV5-6 combines with J gene TRBJ1-6; no definite D call. V lost 0 bases, J lost 7 bases, and 11 bases lay in between. The germline gives CDR1 SGHDT, CDR2 YYEEEE. The CDR3 spans 15 residues. This chain's CDR3 is CASSLESDGNSPLHF. CDR3 DNA: TGTGCCAGCAGCTTGGAGAGTGACGGGAATTCACCCCTCCACTTT. Full variable domain (missing parts from reference TRBV5-6 and TRBJ1-6): DAGVTQSPTHLIKTRGQQVTLRCSPKSGHDTVSWYQQALGQGPQFIFQYYEEEERQRGNFPDRFSGHQFPNYSSELNVNALLLGDSALYLCASSLESDGNSPLHFGNGTRLTVT.

The chain couples TRBV18 to TRBJ2-7, with 14 nucleotides matching TRBD2. V lost 4 bases, J lost 4 bases, and 6 bases stayed unmatched. The germline V gene has CDR1 KGHSH and CDR2 LQKENI. This CDR3 is built from 16 residues. CDR3 coding DNA: TGTGCCAGCTCACATCCCGGGACTAGCGGGAGTTACGAGCAGTACTTC. This translates into CASSHPGTSGSYEQYF.

The chain links TRBV28 to TRBJ2-1; TRBD2 aligns across 7 bases. The CDR3 contains 15 residues. Unmatched junction bases numbered 4, after V lost 5 bases and J lost 0 bases. Germline V gene lookup returns CDR1 MDHEN and CDR2 SYDVKM. The CDR3 sequence is CASSPSGASYNEQFF. In DNA, the CDR3 is TGTGCCAGCAGTCCAAGCGGGGCCTCCTACAATGAGCAGTTCTTC.

The genes are TRBV27 and TRBJ2-1, with 10 bases matching TRBD2. Germline lookup yields CDR1 MNHEY and CDR2 SMNVEV (reference sequence). This CDR3 has 17 amino acids. Losses at the gene ends were 6 bases for V and 5 bases for J; bases not matched to a gene: 13. CDR3 protein: CASSPPPLAGVNNEQFF. CDR3 in DNA: TGTGCCAGCAGCCCCCCCCCTCTAGCGGGAGTTAACAATGAGCAGTTCTTC.

This chain uses TRBV2 with TRBJ2-5; 15 bases are a match to TRBD2. Losses at the gene ends were 9 bases for V and 3 bases for J; bases not matched to a gene: 20. Per the germline V gene, CDR1 is SNHLY and CDR2 is FYNNEI. The CDR3 spans 20 residues. DNA for the CDR3: TGTGCCAGGAGATTAGGGGGGCTCGGGACTAGCGGGAGGCCCAAAGAGACCCAGTACTTC. The encoded protein is CARRLGGLGTSGRPKETQYF.